Below, 10 T cell receptor beta chains from the same sample are listed, as sequenced in a study of pediatric ulcerative colitis. Assay: immunoSEQ multiplex PCR; the TCRdb copy retains only in-frame clones and omits some. Of tens of thousands of clones in the sample, around 80% were seen once. Input material: blood. These receptors all come from a boy younger than 18 with moderate ulcerative colitis.

The chain links TRBV19 to TRBJ2-7; 7 nucleotides align to TRBD1. The CDR3 runs 14 residues. Germline V CDR1 and CDR2: LNHDA, SQIVND (reference sequence). V was pared by 6 bases and J by 7 bases, with 12 bases of the junction left unmatched. CDR3 loop: CASSIQGLSEEQYF. CDR3 coding DNA: TGTGCCAGTAGCATACAGGGGCTCTCGGAGGAGCAGTACTTC.

The rearrangement uses TRBV23-1 and TRBJ2-1; 8 bases line up with TRBD2. TRBV23-1 is an ORF for which the function is uncertain. The CDR3 has 14 residues. V shed 9 bases and J 8 bases; nucleotides not matched to a gene: 12. This chain's CDR3 is CASNPGGGKDEQFF. CDR3 DNA: TGCGCCAGTAACCCGGGGGGGGGTAAGGATGAGCAGTTCTTC.

J is TRBJ1-4 and V is TRBV19; possible D gene TRBD1, 5 bases. Trimming pared 2 bases from V and 4 bases from J, leaving 11 bases between. This CDR3 spans 15 amino acids. From germline, CDR1 is LNHDA and CDR2 SQIVND (reference sequence). The CDR3 DNA reads as TGTGCCAGTAGTATAAAGGCAGGGAATAATGAAAAACTGTTTTTT. Protein: CASSIKAGNNEKLFF.

The table lists this clone with a count of one. This chain connects TRBV5-4 to TRBJ2-7, with D tentatively TRBD2 (6 bases). V gave up 4 bases and J gave up 4 bases, with 12 bases separating them. This CDR3 comprises 13 residues. Germline V lookup: CDR1 SGHNT, CDR2 YYREEE (reference sequence). Written as DNA, the CDR3 is TGTGCCAGCAGCCAATCGGCGGGGTACGAGCAGTACTTC. Its translation is CASSQSAGYEQYF.

CDR3 sequence (DNA): TGTGCCAGCAGCTTGGAGGTGTTTGACACTGAAGCTTTCTTT. Residues: CASSLEVFDTEAFF. This chain links TRBV5-4 with TRBJ1-1; D call uncertain. The CDR3 length is 14 residues. V gave up 0 bases and J gave up 3 bases, with 9 bases separating them. Per the germline V gene, CDR1 is SGHNT and CDR2 is YYREEE (reference sequence).

The chain couples TRBV30 to TRBJ2-6, with no clear D. Trimming stripped 0 bases from V and 2 bases from J, with 2 bases between. The CDR3 has 13 amino acids. CDR1 is GTSNPN and CDR2 is SVGIG in the germline V gene (reference sequence). CDR3 coding DNA: TGTGCCTGGAGTGTCCCTGGGGCCAACGTCCTGACTTTC. The encoded protein is CAWSVPGANVLTF.

This rearrangement joins TRBV7-5 to TRBJ2-1; TRBD2 is the table's D call, not checked against the DNA. TRBV7-5 is a documented pseudogene. This CDR3 has 16 residues. CDR3 nucleotides: TGTGTCAGAAGCCGTCGTTCGGCTAGCCGTGACAATGAGCAGTTCTTC. This translates into CVRSRRSASRDNEQFF.

The gene calls are TRBV5-6 and TRBJ1-1; D remains unclear. This CDR3 has 14 residues. Germline V gene data show CDR1 as SGHDT and CDR2 as YYEEEE. V was shortened by 3 bases and J by 6 bases, with 15 bases between the two germline ends. The CDR3 is CASSSKKTYPEAFF. The CDR3 coding sequence is TGTGCCAGCAGCTCCAAAAAAACCTACCCTGAAGCTTTCTTT.

This chain uses TRBV7-8 with TRBJ1-5; TRBD1 matches 8 bases. Germline trimming cut 4 bases from V and 2 bases from J; bases unmatched to any gene: 10. The V gene's germline CDR1 is SGHVS and CDR2 FQNEAQ. This CDR3 has 17 residues. CDR3 residues: CASSSSVRGQRNQPQHF. CDR3 bases: TGTGCCAGCAGCTCAAGCGTCAGGGGGCAGCGCAATCAGCCCCAGCATTTT.

This clone showed up just once. The rearrangement links TRBV5-4 to TRBJ1-1; D not certain. The V end lost 1 base, the J end lost 3 bases, and 10 bases lay between the germline ends. Per germline, CDR1 SGHNT and CDR2 YYREEE (reference sequence). This CDR3 spans 14 amino acids. CDR3 sequence (DNA): TGTGCCAGCAGCTTGCCGATTGCGGACACTGAAGCTTTCTTT. Encoded protein: CASSLPIADTEAFF.